This T cell receptor (beta chain) was recovered during a study of blood T cell repertoires in COVID-19 (dated by TCRdb to the early 2020s). Regarding the research as a whole: Samples from collaborators originated in the United States, Italy and Spain and spanned both the acute and convalescent phases of COVID-19. The dataset comprised deeply sampled blood TCRbeta repertoires from subjects exposed to, actively infected with, or recovered from COVID-19. Where available, HLA class I and class II types were taken from metadata supplied by the sample provider and were not determined by assay-based typing. The sample metadata nearly always contained a de-identified subject ID, COVID-19 status, age in years and sex. The prospective study material was composed of cDNA or gDNA derived from T cells, B-cell-depleted T cells, or PBMCs. Samples were obtained from the ongoing ImmuneRACE study (first 160 participants) and from 1,200 or so subjects provided by 6 global collaborators. The repertoires were released in a freely available public database meant as a resource for research on the immune response to SARS-CoV-2. Results the study describes overall, beyond this receptor: The amount of clinical and demographic metadata varied by source and participant and was provided uncurated.

Whole blood was collected in K2EDTA tubes by collaborating institutions according to the institutions' own protocols. For TCRbeta analysis, collaborator samples were shipped as frozen whole blood, as isolated PBMCs, or as DNA extracted from either sample type. CDR1 and CDR2 were assigned from the germline V gene as SQVTM and ANQGSEA. The CDR3 goes from the cysteine to the phenylalanine over 12 residues. Kept here is only the CDR3 DNA, which spans 36 bases and is read in frame from base 1. V gives up 7 bases and J gives up 12 bases, and the segment between their germline ends measures 16 bases. TCRbeta CDR3 regions were amplified from genomic DNA by means of the immunoSEQ Assay, a bias-controlled multiplex PCR. From the authors' description of their analysis: The number of nucleated cells in each sample was estimated from the amplification of reference gene primers within the assay. Sequence reads were collapsed and filtered to measure the absolute abundance of every unique TCRbeta CDR3 rearrangement. For each sample, productive Simpson clonality was calculated as the square root of Simpson's diversity index across productive rearrangements. Drawn from immuneACCESS, this table holds only the in-frame rearrangements with V and J called that TCRdb kept. Clones are partly lost; checked studies trace under half to an unresolved V gene and leave the rest unexplained. V, J and clone size derive from that table, while D and trimming were established from the DNA sequence. The sample table lists around 350,000 clones, about 87% of them with a count of one. Together, the top ten hold around 2.9% of the sample.

As concerns this clone: Its antigen remains undetermined. There are no base qualities to consult, and no much larger clone falls within one base.

The chain was built from TRBV29-1 and TRBJ1-6; the D gene is unclear. This receptor was taken from a human donor in a cohort sampled during active COVID-19. Material: peripheral blood. The nucleotide sequence is given as TGCAGCGCATGCAACCGGGGTGGACCCCTCCACTTT. Its product reads: CSACNRGGPLHF.